Each of the 25 T cell receptor beta chains below was sequenced from the same sample in a study of CD8 T cells in Susac syndrome. About 0.45 to 1 ug RNA was reverse transcribed with random hexamers. One entry per CDR3 protein, called by TCRdb with MiXCR from the immunoSEQ multiplex PCR reads. The profile covers about 180,000 distinct CDR3 sequences, with about 95% appearing a single time and about 0.15% taken by the ten largest. The sequencing sample was made of CD8+ T cells from PBMCs. The receptor set was obtained from a human donor with multiple sclerosis.

The gene calls are TRBV25-1 and TRBJ1-1; D unresolved. The V gene's germline CDR1 is MGHDK and CDR2 SYGVNS. The CDR3 sequence is 11 residues long. The V and J ends lost 3 bases and 5 bases respectively, with 4 bases between them. CDR3 in amino acids: CASSEGTEAFF. CDR3 sequence (DNA): TGTGCCAGCAGTGAGGGGACTGAAGCTTTCTTT.

V is TRBV29-1 and J is TRBJ2-1; TRBD2 agrees at 9 bases. The CDR3 covers 17 residues. Germline lookup yields CDR1 SQVTM and CDR2 ANQGSEA. V was pared by 1 base and J by 2 bases, with 9 bases of the junction left unmatched. CDR3 DNA: TGCAGCGTTGAAGGTCTAGCGGGGCCCGTCACCTACAATGAGCAGTTCTTC. Its translation: CSVEGLAGPVTYNEQFF.

This rearrangement joins TRBV29-1 to TRBJ2-2; D is tentatively TRBD1 or TRBD2 (5 bases each). Trimming stripped 0 bases from V and 0 bases from J, with 5 bases between. Germline loops: CDR1 SQVTM, CDR2 ANQGSEA. The CDR3 is 14 residues long. This chain's CDR3 is CSVEEGANTGELFF. CDR3 bases: TGCAGCGTTGAAGAGGGGGCGAACACCGGGGAGCTGTTTTTT.

This chain joins TRBV5-1 and TRBJ1-1; TRBD1 might be the D (6 bases). The CDR3 spans 12 residues. Per germline, CDR1 SGHRS and CDR2 YFSETQ. The V and J ends lost 3 bases and 8 bases respectively, with 11 bases between them. CDR3: CASSSTGYEAFF. Here the CDR3 DNA reads TGCGCCAGCAGCTCTACAGGGTACGAAGCTTTCTTT.

The CDR3 DNA follows: TGCAGTGCTAGAATTCCGTGGGGGGAGGACGAGCAGTACTTC. Translating it yields CSARIPWGEDEQYF. The rearrangement links TRBV20-1 to TRBJ2-7, with a possible D match to TRBD2 (6 bases). The CDR3 consists of 14 residues. V lost 2 bases and J lost 5, with 16 bases in between. CDR1 is DFQATT and CDR2 is SNEGSKA in the germline V gene (reference sequence).

This clonotype was seen a handful of times. The chain links TRBV29-1 to TRBJ2-2, with D uncertain. The CDR3 runs 12 residues. Trimming removed 4 bases at V and 2 bases at J, with 5 bases between. The germline gives CDR1 SQVTM, CDR2 ANQGSEA. The CDR3 DNA reads TGCAGCGTTGTGAGCAACACCGGGGAGCTGTTTTTT. Its protein product is CSVVSNTGELFF.

V is TRBV29-1 and J is TRBJ1-5, with D unclear. CDR1 is SQVTM and CDR2 is ANQGSEA in the germline V gene. Trimming stripped 2 bases from V and 1 base from J, with 6 bases between. CDR3 size: 13 residues. The CDR3 coding sequence is TGCAGCGTTGAATTTGGCAGCAATCAGCCCCAGCATTTT. Protein: CSVEFGSNQPQHF.

V and J are TRBV15 and TRBJ1-1; unclear D gene. V lost 2 bases to trimming and J lost 6 bases, with 10 bases between them. CDR1 is LNHNV, CDR2 YYDKDF, per germline (reference sequence). The CDR3 is 13 amino acids. CDR3 coding DNA: TGTGCCACCAGCAGACCACAGAAACCTGAAGCTTTCTTT. Its protein is CATSRPQKPEAFF.

This sequence joins TRBV27 and TRBJ2-7, with 7 bases aligning to TRBD2. There are 13 residues in the CDR3. Germline assignment: CDR1 MNHEY and CDR2 SMNVEV (reference sequence). With 7 bases clipped from V and 5 bases from J, the junction kept 8 bases outside the gene matches. Here the CDR3 DNA reads TGTGCCAGCACGAGAGCGGGGTTTCACGAGCAGTACTTC. This codes for CASTRAGFHEQYF.

This chain links TRBV28 with TRBJ2-5; TRBD2 aligns across 12 bases. This CDR3 region has 18 residues. Unmatched junction bases numbered 11, after V lost 4 bases and J lost 2 bases. Germline CDR1 and CDR2: MDHEN and SYDVKM. The DNA of the CDR3 is TGTGCCAGCAGTTATGGGGAAGGACTAGCGGGAACGCAAGAGACCCAGTACTTC. It is translated as CASSYGEGLAGTQETQYF.

V and J are TRBV7-9 and TRBJ2-2, with D unresolved. V was trimmed by 7 bases and J by 3 bases, leaving 15 bases between them. Germline V CDR1 and CDR2: SEHNR, FQNEAQ (reference sequence). This CDR3 is built from 15 residues. CDR3 amino acids: CASTEVVEYTGELFF. The CDR3 DNA follows: TGTGCCAGCACCGAGGTGGTAGAGTACACCGGGGAGCTGTTTTTT.

This chain connects TRBV29-1 to TRBJ2-1; the match to TRBD2 covers 14 bases. The CDR3 is 17 residues long. The V gene end was trimmed by 3 bases and the J gene end by 1 base; junction bases not matched to a gene: 5. Germline CDR1 and CDR2: SQVTM and ANQGSEA. The CDR3 loop reads CSVEGLAGVKSYNEQFF. CDR3 DNA sequence: TGCAGCGTTGAGGGACTAGCGGGAGTTAAATCCTACAATGAGCAGTTCTTC.

This chain links TRBV27 with TRBJ1-1; tentative D call: TRBD1 (6 bases). The CDR3 is 14 amino acids. Trimming removed 7 bases at V and 0 bases at J, with 12 bases between. Germline values: CDR1 MNHEY, CDR2 SMNVEV (reference sequence). As DNA, the CDR3 is TGTGCCAGCAATAAGGGACAAATGAACACTGAAGCTTTCTTT. This encodes CASNKGQMNTEAFF.

This clonotype appeared a single time. V is TRBV4-1 and J is TRBJ2-7; tentative D call: TRBD2 (6 bases). Trimming shortened V by 3 bases and J by 4 bases, and 16 bases separated the two germline ends. The germline V gene has CDR1 MGHRA and CDR2 YSYEKL. The CDR3 length is 15 residues. Here the CDR3 reads CASSQSGTGTYEQYF. The DNA for the CDR3 is TGCGCCAGCAGCCAGTCCGGGACTGGTACGTACGAGCAGTACTTC.

The V and J genes are TRBV27 and TRBJ1-1; 8 positions agree with TRBD1. This CDR3 region has 12 residues. Germline CDR1 and CDR2: MNHEY and SMNVEV (reference sequence). V was clipped by 5 bases and J by 6 bases; unmatched bases: 2. This chain's CDR3 is CASSTGGPEAFF. CDR3 coding DNA: TGTGCCAGCAGTACAGGGGGGCCTGAAGCTTTCTTT.

This chain uses TRBV15 with TRBJ2-7; possible D gene TRBD1, 5 bases. CDR3 size: 14 residues. Germline lookup yields CDR1 LNHNV and CDR2 YYDKDF (reference sequence). The germline V and J ends were trimmed by 2 bases and 5 bases, with 13 bases remaining between them. CDR3 coding DNA: TGTGCCACCAGCAGACAGGGATTAAGGAACGAGCAGTACTTC. As protein: CATSRQGLRNEQYF.

The chain links TRBV5-1 to TRBJ1-2, with 7 bases matching TRBD1. The CDR3 loop spans 17 amino acids. After removal of 1 base from V and 7 bases from J, the junction contained 16 bases not matched to a gene. Germline CDR1 SGHRS, CDR2 YFSETQ. The CDR3 here is CASSLPYGDRESRGYTF. CDR3 in DNA: TGCGCCAGCAGCTTGCCGTACGGGGACAGAGAAAGTCGTGGCTACACCTTC. Full variable domain (rest looked up from reference TRBV5-1 and TRBJ1-2): KAGVTQTPRYLIKTRGQQVTLSCSPISGHRSVSWYQQTPGQGLQFLFEYFSETQRNKGNFPGRFSGRQFSNSRSEMNVSTLELGDSALYLCASSLPYGDRESRGYTFGSGTRLTVV.

In nucleotides, the CDR3 is TGCGCCAGCAGCCAAGGGGGCTCTAAGCAGTATTTT. It encodes CASSQGGSKQYF. This sequence joins TRBV5-1 and TRBJ2-3; 7 bases align to TRBD1. The V gene's germline CDR1 is SGHRS and CDR2 YFSETQ. V gave up 4 bases and J gave up 11 bases; unmatched junction bases: 7. The CDR3 runs to 12 residues.

This clonotype was picked up one time. J is TRBJ1-5 and V is TRBV4-1; D gene uncertain. Deletions cut 7 bases from V and 1 base from J, with 14 bases between. The CDR3 length is 15 residues. The germline V gene encodes CDR1 MGHRA and CDR2 YSYEKL. Here the CDR3 DNA reads TGCGCCAGCACTAAAGTTGAGGCAAGCAATCAGCCCCAGCATTTT. Amino acid sequence: CASTKVEASNQPQHF.

The chain joins TRBV20-1 to TRBJ2-1, with a weak D call TRBD1 (6 bases). From germline, CDR1 is DFQATT and CDR2 SNEGSKA (reference sequence). The CDR3 runs 17 residues. V shed 0 bases and J shed 0 bases, with 15 bases lying between them. In nucleotides, the CDR3 is TGCAGTGCTAGAGATCCGAAGGGGGAGAGCTCCTACAATGAGCAGTTCTTC. Its protein is CSARDPKGESSYNEQFF.

The chain has TRBV7-9 and TRBJ2-1; no firm D call. V was clipped by 5 bases and J by 5 bases, with 13 bases between them. Looked up from germline, CDR1 is SEHNR and CDR2 is FQNEAQ (reference sequence). The CDR3 spans 14 residues. CDR3 DNA: TGTGCCAGCAGCGACACACCGGGCAACAATGAGCAGTTCTTC. Translated, it gives CASSDTPGNNEQFF.

As for this clonotype: A read error may account for a junction end that differs from germline. J is TRBJ2-5 and V is TRBV28, with 7 bases that match TRBD1. The CDR3 contains 14 residues. Germline V gene sequence: CDR1 MDHEN, CDR2 SYDVKM. As DNA, the CDR3 is TGTGCCAGCACTTTACAGGGGTACCAAGAGACCCAGTACTTC. It encodes CASTLQGYQETQYF.

V usage is TRBV25-1 and J usage is TRBJ2-5; unclear D gene. Deletions cut 3 bases from V and 0 bases from J, with 11 bases between. In germline, CDR1 is MGHDK, CDR2 SYGVNS. This CDR3 comprises 15 residues. CDR3 DNA sequence: TGTGCCAGCAGTGAGGTGCTCCAGTACCAAGAGACCCAGTACTTC. Protein: CASSEVLQYQETQYF.

The chain recombines TRBV20-1 with TRBJ2-7; 8 nucleotides agree with TRBD2. Unmatched junction bases numbered 11, after V lost 3 bases and J lost 4 bases. CDR1 and CDR2 from the germline V gene are DFQATT and SNEGSKA (reference sequence). The CDR3 totals 15 residues. CDR3 loop: CSASPRRGRTYEQYF. In DNA form, the CDR3 reads TGCAGTGCTAGTCCACGCCGCGGGAGGACATACGAGCAGTACTTC.

The gene calls are TRBV9 and TRBJ1-2, with a weak D call TRBD1 (5 bases). V shed 3 bases and J shed 8 bases, with 8 bases lying between them. The CDR3 loop spans 11 amino acids. Germline lookup yields CDR1 SGDLS and CDR2 YYNGEE. CDR3 coding DNA: TGTGCCAGCAGCGCTCAGGGAGGCTACACCTTC. Residues: CASSAQGGYTF.